This is a list of T cell receptor beta chains from one sample in a study of CD8 T cells in ankylosing spondylitis. TCRdb re-called the 5' RACE reads through MiXCR, storing one row per CDR3 protein. The sample holds 450,000 to 550,000 distinct CDR3 sequences; about 5.7% are singletons and the top ten take 3% to 4%. Sequencing was carried out using blood, either unsorted or a sorted T cell fraction (not recorded which). These receptors were collected from a male donor with ankylosing spondylitis. The CDR3 runs from the conserved cysteine through the conserved F or W. The order of the fields is D gene, J gene, clone size, V gene, CDR3 DNA, CDR3 protein. A D gene is named only where the DNA matches it firmly. Size tells how often a clone was seen (once, few, many) or the class of an expanded clone, and some rows leave it out.

D gene: TRBD2; J gene: TRBJ2-3; clone size: -; V gene: TRBV20-1; CDR3 DNA: TGCAGTGCTACTACTAGCGGGGCACTAGATACGCAGTATTTT; CDR3 protein: CSATTSGALDTQYF
D gene: TRBD1; J gene: TRBJ1-2; clone size: many; V gene: TRBV20-1; CDR3 DNA: TGCAGTGCTAGAGATTCGTCAAGGACAGGCCTCCGGTGGGGCTACACCTTC; CDR3 protein: CSARDSSRTGLRWGYTF
D gene: -; J gene: TRBJ2-7; clone size: many; V gene: TRBV20-1; CDR3 DNA: TGCAGTGCTAGGAGGGGGGTGGGTTGGGAGCAGTACTTC; CDR3 protein: CSARRGVGWEQYF
D gene: TRBD1; J gene: TRBJ2-7; clone size: many; V gene: TRBV20-1; CDR3 DNA: TGCAGTGCCCCGGGACAGGTCCAATACGAGCAGTACTTC; CDR3 protein: CSAPGQVQYEQYF
D gene: TRBD1; J gene: TRBJ2-2; clone size: -; V gene: TRBV5-1; CDR3 DNA: TGCGCCAGCAGCCCCCACCGGGACAGGACCACCGGGGAGCTGTTTTTT; CDR3 protein: CASSPHRDRTTGELFF
D gene: TRBD2; J gene: TRBJ2-2; clone size: many; V gene: TRBV7-3; CDR3 DNA: TGTGCCAGCAGCCCTCAGACTAGCAACGGGGAGCTGTTTTTT; CDR3 protein: CASSPQTSNGELFF
D gene: -; J gene: TRBJ2-7; clone size: many; V gene: TRBV20-1; CDR3 DNA: TGCAGTGCCCCAGGAGTTACCTACGAGCAGTACTTC; CDR3 protein: CSAPGVTYEQYF
D gene: TRBD1; J gene: TRBJ1-1; clone size: many; V gene: TRBV20-1; CDR3 DNA: TGCAGTGCCAGACCGGGACAGGTGGATGAAGCTGAAGCTTTCTTT; CDR3 protein: CSARPGQVDEAEAFF
D gene: TRBD2; J gene: TRBJ2-1; clone size: few; V gene: TRBV7-3; CDR3 DNA: TGTGCCAGCAGCTCCACCCGCGGGGGCTCCTACAATGAGCAGTTCTTC; CDR3 protein: CASSSTRGGSYNEQFF
D gene: TRBD1; J gene: TRBJ2-7; clone size: few; V gene: TRBV20-1; CDR3 DNA: TGCAGTGCTAGGTACTGGGACAGGGGGCTTGGCGAGCAGTACTTC; CDR3 protein: CSARYWDRGLGEQYF
D gene: -; J gene: TRBJ2-5; clone size: -; V gene: TRBV6-2/TRBV6-3; CDR3 DNA: TGTGCCAGCAGTTACCCGACAGTTAGGGCGGAGACCCAGTACTTC; CDR3 protein: CASSYPTVRAETQYF
D gene: -; J gene: TRBJ2-7; clone size: many; V gene: TRBV29-1; CDR3 DNA: TGCAGCGTCGCTGACAGAATGAGGGAGCAGTACTTC; CDR3 protein: CSVADRMREQYF
D gene: -; J gene: TRBJ1-1; clone size: many; V gene: TRBV10-3; CDR3 DNA: TGTGCCATCAGTGACATGGGGGGGCAGGGCACCACTGAAGCTTTCTTT; CDR3 protein: CAISDMGGQGTTEAFF
D gene: TRBD1; J gene: TRBJ2-7; clone size: -; V gene: TRBV28; CDR3 DNA: TGTGCCAGCCGTCGAGGGACAGTATACAACGAGCAGTACTTC; CDR3 protein: CASRRGTVYNEQYF
D gene: -; J gene: TRBJ2-7; clone size: -; V gene: TRBV6-5; CDR3 DNA: TGTGCCAGCAGTTACGCCGGACCCACAGACTACGAGCAGTACTTC; CDR3 protein: CASSYAGPTDYEQYF
D gene: TRBD2; J gene: TRBJ2-1; clone size: -; V gene: TRBV11-2; CDR3 DNA: TGTGCCAGCAGCTTAGTGGCGGCTAGCGGGTTATACAATGAGCAGTTCTTC; CDR3 protein: CASSLVAASGLYNEQFF
D gene: -; J gene: TRBJ1-3; clone size: many; V gene: TRBV28; CDR3 DNA: TGTGCCAGCAGTGACGACAGGTGGGGAAGAAACACCATATATTTT; CDR3 protein: CASSDDRWGRNTIYF
D gene: -; J gene: TRBJ2-3; clone size: many; V gene: TRBV5-5; CDR3 DNA: TGTGCCAGCAGCTCCGGACAGACGTTTAGCACAGATACGCAGTATTTT; CDR3 protein: CASSSGQTFSTDTQYF
D gene: TRBD1; J gene: TRBJ2-2; clone size: few; V gene: TRBV28; CDR3 DNA: TGTGCCAGCAGTTTTCCGGGACAGGGGGCAAGAACCGGGGAGCTGTTTTTT; CDR3 protein: CASSFPGQGARTGELFF
D gene: TRBD2; J gene: TRBJ2-1; clone size: many; V gene: TRBV27; CDR3 DNA: TGTGCCAGCAGTCCGGGGACTAGCGGGCGAAACAATGAGCAGTTCTTC; CDR3 protein: CASSPGTSGRNNEQFF
D gene: -; J gene: TRBJ2-6; clone size: few; V gene: TRBV18; CDR3 DNA: TGTGCCAGCTCATACCTAAACTCTGGGGCCAACGTCCTGACTTTC; CDR3 protein: CASSYLNSGANVLTF
D gene: TRBD1; J gene: TRBJ1-6; clone size: -; V gene: TRBV3-1; CDR3 DNA: TGTGCCAGCAGGCAGGGGGGGCCTCTGGATTCACCCCTCCACTTT; CDR3 protein: CASRQGGPLDSPLHF
D gene: -; J gene: TRBJ2-3; clone size: many; V gene: TRBV27; CDR3 DNA: TGTGCCAGCAGTTTCGTCCCACGGGGCTTGGGAACAGATACGCAGTATTTT; CDR3 protein: CASSFVPRGLGTDTQYF
D gene: -; J gene: TRBJ2-1; clone size: few; V gene: TRBV15; CDR3 DNA: TGTGCCACCGGGCCAGGGGTCAATGAGCAGTTCTTC; CDR3 protein: CATGPGVNEQFF
D gene: -; J gene: TRBJ2-1; clone size: many; V gene: TRBV7-2; CDR3 DNA: TGTGCCAGCAGCAAGTCAGCGTACAATGAGCAGTTCTTC; CDR3 protein: CASSKSAYNEQFF
D gene: -; J gene: TRBJ2-3; clone size: many; V gene: TRBV6-1; CDR3 DNA: TGTGCCAGCGCCCCAGGGGGGAGCACAGATACGCAGTATTTT; CDR3 protein: CASAPGGSTDTQYF
D gene: TRBD1; J gene: TRBJ1-2; clone size: many; V gene: TRBV20-1; CDR3 DNA: TGCAGTGCTCTCGACAGGGCGCCCTCCTACACCTTC; CDR3 protein: CSALDRAPSYTF
D gene: -; J gene: TRBJ2-5; clone size: many; V gene: TRBV4-1; CDR3 DNA: TGCGCCAGCAGCGTCCGGACTCCTCAAGAGACCCAGTACTTC; CDR3 protein: CASSVRTPQETQYF
D gene: -; J gene: TRBJ1-5; clone size: few; V gene: TRBV12-3/TRBV12-4; CDR3 DNA: TGTGCCAGCAGTTTCGGGGGCGCTCAGCCCCAGCATTTT; CDR3 protein: CASSFGGAQPQHF
D gene: TRBD1; J gene: TRBJ2-7; clone size: few; V gene: TRBV7-2; CDR3 DNA: TGTGCCAGCAGCTTTCAAGGGACAGAAGGCTACGAGCAGTACTTC; CDR3 protein: CASSFQGTEGYEQYF
D gene: -; J gene: TRBJ1-1; clone size: many; V gene: TRBV24-1; CDR3 DNA: TGTGCCACCAGTTGGGGGCAAGGAAGGAACACTGAAGCTTTCTTT; CDR3 protein: CATSWGQGRNTEAFF
D gene: TRBD2; J gene: TRBJ2-1; clone size: -; V gene: TRBV7-8; CDR3 DNA: TGTGCCAGTAAACGGGGGGGCCCGAATGAGCAGTTCTTC; CDR3 protein: CASKRGGPNEQFF